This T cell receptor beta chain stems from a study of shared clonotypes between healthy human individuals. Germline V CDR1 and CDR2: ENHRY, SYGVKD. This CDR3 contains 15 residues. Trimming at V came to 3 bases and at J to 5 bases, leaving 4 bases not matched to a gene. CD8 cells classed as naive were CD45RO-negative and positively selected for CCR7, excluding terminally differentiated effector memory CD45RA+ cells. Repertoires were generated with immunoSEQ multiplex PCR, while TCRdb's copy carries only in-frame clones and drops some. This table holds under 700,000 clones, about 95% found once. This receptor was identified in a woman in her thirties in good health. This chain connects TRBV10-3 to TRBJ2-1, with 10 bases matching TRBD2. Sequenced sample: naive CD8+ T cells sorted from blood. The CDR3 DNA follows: TGTGCCATCAGTGAAGGGCTAGCGGGAGACAATGAGCAGTTCTTC. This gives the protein CAISEGLAGDNEQFF.